These 19 T cell receptor beta chains share one sample of origin, sequenced in a study of OX40 agonist ivuxolimab in advanced cancers. TCRdb's copy holds only in-frame clones and misses some; the assay was immunoSEQ multiplex PCR. The table shows 15,000 to 20,000 clones, with approximately 83% occurring only once. Material: CD4+ or CD8+ T cells sorted from blood, obtained in a trial of the OX40 agonist ivuxolimab. The receptors were sampled from an adult with an advanced solid tumor such as melanoma, head and neck, liver or kidney cancer.

V and J are TRBV6-4 and TRBJ2-1, with D maybe TRBD1 (5 bases). The CDR3 contains 14 residues. Germline lookup yields CDR1 MRHNA and CDR2 SNTAGT. The V end was cut by 3 bases, the J end by 0 bases, with 6 bases between. The CDR3 reads CASSEDSSYNEQFF. The DNA of the CDR3 is TGTGCCAGCAGTGAAGACAGCTCCTACAATGAGCAGTTCTTC.

The rearrangement joins TRBV9 to TRBJ1-1; D perhaps matches TRBD1 (5 bases). With 7 bases removed from V and 1 base from J, the gap between germline ends came to 11 bases. Looked up from germline, CDR1 is SGDLS and CDR2 is YYNGEE. The CDR3 runs 13 residues. The CDR3 is CASEKTENTEAFF. CDR3 nucleotides: TGTGCCAGCGAAAAGACAGAGAACACTGAAGCTTTCTTT.

This chain joins TRBV30 and TRBJ2-5; 8 bases are a match to TRBD2. The junction had 3 bases not matched to a gene; V was cut back by 2 bases and J by 4 bases. The CDR3 has 13 amino acids. Germline assignment: CDR1 GTSNPN and CDR2 SVGIG (reference sequence). CDR3 DNA: TGTGCCTGGAGTCGGGGGGGGAGAGAGACCCAGTACTTC. Protein: CAWSRGGRETQYF.

The rearrangement links TRBV7-9 to TRBJ1-4, with TRBD1 as a possible D gene (5 bases). Germline-derived CDR1 and CDR2 are SEHNR and FQNEAQ (reference sequence). The CDR3 extends over 15 amino acids. Trimming took 3 bases from V and 8 from J, leaving 16 bases between them. The chain's CDR3 is CASSLGSAGWEKLFF. The CDR3 bases are TGTGCCAGCAGCTTGGGGTCGGCAGGGTGGGAAAAACTGTTTTTT.

The CDR3 loop is CASSVDGGAGTQYF. The CDR3 bases are TGTGCCAGCAGCGTAGACGGGGGGGCCGGTACGCAGTATTTT. The rearrangement links TRBV9 to TRBJ2-3; 8 nucleotides agree with TRBD2. This CDR3 is built from 14 residues. Germline V gene data show CDR1 as SGDLS and CDR2 as YYNGEE. J lost 8 bases, V lost 0 bases, and 5 bases had no gene match.

V usage is TRBV7-9 and J usage is TRBJ2-1; 14 bases fit TRBD2. The CDR3 totals 19 residues. V lost 5 bases to trimming and J lost 4 bases; unmatched junction nucleotides: 13. Germline CDR1 is SEHNR and CDR2 is FQNEAQ (reference sequence). In DNA form, the CDR3 reads TGTGCCAGCAGCGAAGTACCGGGGACTAGCGGGGGAGAATACAATGAGCAGTTCTTC. Its protein is CASSEVPGTSGGEYNEQFF.

The chain links TRBV7-9 to TRBJ2-5; no firm D call. Germline V CDR1 and CDR2: SEHNR, FQNEAQ (reference sequence). CDR3 length equals 14 residues. V was shortened by 1 base and J by 2 bases, with 8 bases between the two germline ends. The CDR3 DNA is TGTGCCAGCAGCTTAGTTCGGCCTCAAGAGACCCAGTACTTC. It specifies CASSLVRPQETQYF.

The rearrangement uses TRBV7-3 and TRBJ2-1; possibly TRBD2 for D (5 bases). CDR3 length: 13 residues. In germline, CDR1 is SGHTA, CDR2 FQGTGA. Trimming cost V 1 base and J 8 bases, with 9 bases left between them. The CDR3 loop is CASSLIEGDEQFF. The DNA for the CDR3 is TGTGCCAGCAGCTTAATTGAGGGTGATGAGCAGTTCTTC.

This sequence joins TRBV6-6 and TRBJ1-2, with 10 nucleotides matching TRBD1. Germline loops: CDR1 MNHNY, CDR2 SVGAGI (reference sequence). This CDR3 has 14 amino acids. J gave up 5 bases and V 5 bases, and 5 bases lay outside the gene matches. The DNA of the CDR3 is TGTGCCAGCAGTCCACCGGGACAGGGGTATGGCTACACCTTC. The encoded protein is CASSPPGQGYGYTF.

By share, this clone counts as medium-sized. This chain links TRBV30 with TRBJ2-2, with D possibly TRBD2 on 5 matching bases. CDR3 length: 14 amino acids. V gave up 8 bases and J gave up 1 base, with 14 bases separating them. Per germline, CDR1 GTSNPN and CDR2 SVGIG (reference sequence). This CDR3 is CAAEDLRNTGELFF. The CDR3 bases are TGTGCCGCGGAGGACCTACGGAACACCGGGGAGCTGTTTTTT.

Only one count was recorded for this clone. An end of the junction differs from the germline gene, which may be a read error. The V and J genes are TRBV2 and TRBJ2-1; the match to TRBD2 covers 8 bases. The CDR3 has 16 amino acids. Germline CDR1 reads SNHLY; CDR2 reads FYNNEI. The DNA for the CDR3 is TGTGCCAGCAGCGAAGGGCGCGGGGGGACGATGGATGAGCAGTTCTTC. It specifies CASSEGRGGTMDEQFF.

The genes are TRBV7-6 and TRBJ2-2; possible D gene TRBD1, 6 bases. CDR1 SGHVS and CDR2 FNYEAQ come from the germline V gene. The CDR3 runs to 13 residues. V was trimmed by 6 bases and J by 6 bases, leaving 11 bases between them. The CDR3 sequence: CASRKQGAGELFF. CDR3 DNA sequence: TGTGCCAGCAGAAAACAGGGCGCCGGGGAGCTGTTTTTT.

The chain combines TRBV5-1 with TRBJ2-3; D gene uncertain. CDR1 is SGHRS and CDR2 is YFSETQ in the germline V gene. Deletions cut 0 bases from V and 6 bases from J, with 2 bases between. This CDR3 spans 11 amino acids. Written as DNA, the CDR3 is TGCGCCAGCAGCTTGGCCGATACGCAGTATTTT. Residues: CASSLADTQYF.

The chain links TRBV29-1 to TRBJ1-1; D gene unclear. Germline assignment: CDR1 SQVTM and CDR2 ANQGSEA. The CDR3 has 12 amino acids. Trimming took off 6 bases at V and 2 bases at J, with 10 bases between the two ends. The CDR3 here is CSVLGRNTEAFF. In DNA form, the CDR3 reads TGCAGCGTCCTTGGCCGTAACACTGAAGCTTTCTTT. The variable domain in full, completed from reference TRBV29-1 and TRBJ1-1, reads SAVISQKPSRDICQRGTSLTIQCQVDSQVTMMFWYRQQPGQSLTLIATANQGSEATYESGFVIDKFPISRPNLTFSTLTVSNMSPEDSSIYLCSVLGRNTEAFFGQGTRLTVV.

The chain joins TRBV18 to TRBJ2-3, with 9 bases aligning to TRBD2. The V and J ends lost 3 bases and 1 base, in that order; junction bases with no gene match: 8. Germline values: CDR1 KGHSH, CDR2 LQKENI. CDR3 length: 17 amino acids. The CDR3 bases are TGTGCCAGCTCACCTCTGATAGCGGGAGACCGCACAGATACGCAGTATTTT. Protein sequence: CASSPLIAGDRTDTQYF.

V is TRBV4-1 and J is TRBJ1-1; 7 bases map to TRBD1. V shed 2 bases, J shed 5 bases, and the junction held 5 bases outside the gene matches. The CDR3 has 14 residues. Germline CDR1 and CDR2: MGHRA and YSYEKL. DNA for the CDR3: TGCGCCAGCAGCCAAAGACAGGGAGGAACTGAAGCTTTCTTT. Translation gives CASSQRQGGTEAFF.

This chain joins TRBV27 and TRBJ2-1; D not resolved. Germline-derived CDR1 and CDR2 are MNHEY and SMNVEV (reference sequence). The CDR3 consists of 12 residues. V lost 2 bases and J 5 bases, leaving 4 bases between the germline ends. CDR3 bases: TGTGCCAGCAGTTTACACAACAATGAGCAGTTCTTC. It specifies CASSLHNNEQFF.

V and J are TRBV7-9 and TRBJ1-2; 11 bases match TRBD1. The CDR3 totals 15 residues. Germline loops: CDR1 SEHNR, CDR2 FQNEAQ (reference sequence). J lost 5 bases, V lost 5 bases, and 7 bases had no gene match. In DNA form, the CDR3 reads TGTGCCAGCAGCGACGGACAGGGGGCTGAGTATGGCTACACCTTC. It codes for CASSDGQGAEYGYTF.

The chain has TRBV5-1 and TRBJ2-2; 10 bases fit TRBD1. V lost 2 bases, J lost 4 bases, and 8 bases stayed unmatched. The CDR3 has 17 amino acids. Germline CDR1 SGHRS, CDR2 YFSETQ. The CDR3 loop reads CASSFYRDRGITGELFF. The DNA of the CDR3 is TGCGCCAGCAGCTTCTACCGGGACAGGGGTATCACCGGGGAGCTGTTTTTT.